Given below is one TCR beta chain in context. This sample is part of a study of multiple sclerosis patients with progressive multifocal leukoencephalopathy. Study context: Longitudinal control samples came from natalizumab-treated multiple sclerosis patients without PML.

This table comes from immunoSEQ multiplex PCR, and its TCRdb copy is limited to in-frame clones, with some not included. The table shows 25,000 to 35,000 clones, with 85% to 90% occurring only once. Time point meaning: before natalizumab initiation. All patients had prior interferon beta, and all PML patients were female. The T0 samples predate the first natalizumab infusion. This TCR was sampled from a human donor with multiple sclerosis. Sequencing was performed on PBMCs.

This CDR3 is CASSQGGHDYGYTF. The CDR3 region has the DNA TGCGCCAGCAGCCAAGGGGGACATGACTATGGCTACACCTTC. The V and J genes are TRBV4-1 and TRBJ1-2; D is possibly TRBD1 (6 bases). This CDR3 region has 14 residues. Germline loops: CDR1 MGHRA, CDR2 YSYEKL. The V gene lost 1 base and the J gene lost 3 bases, with 9 bases spanning the gap.